This TCR beta chain was recorded in a study of T cells in Graves' hyperthyroidism and ophthalmopathy. On this clonotype itself: A junction end diverges from the germline sequence, so it may reflect a read error.

TCR beta CDR3 region amplification was performed from RNA transcripts. The HTBI primer set was used in a first-round RT-PCR of the TCR CDR3. From the multiplex PCR reads, TCRdb called clonotypes with MiXCR, one entry per CDR3 protein. The repertoire holds approximately 520,000 distinct CDR3 sequences, with 20% to 25% as singletons. Looked up from germline, CDR1 is SGHRS and CDR2 is YFSETQ. There are 15 residues in the CDR3. The material sequenced was blood. The clonotype was recovered from a man aged 18-30 years with Graves' hyperthyroidism. The chain carries TRBV5-1 and TRBJ1-5; the D is unclear. CDR3 DNA sequence: TGCGCCAGCAGCTTGGAAGGTTTGTGCAATCAGCCTCAGCATTTT. Translating gives CASSLEGLCNQPQHF.